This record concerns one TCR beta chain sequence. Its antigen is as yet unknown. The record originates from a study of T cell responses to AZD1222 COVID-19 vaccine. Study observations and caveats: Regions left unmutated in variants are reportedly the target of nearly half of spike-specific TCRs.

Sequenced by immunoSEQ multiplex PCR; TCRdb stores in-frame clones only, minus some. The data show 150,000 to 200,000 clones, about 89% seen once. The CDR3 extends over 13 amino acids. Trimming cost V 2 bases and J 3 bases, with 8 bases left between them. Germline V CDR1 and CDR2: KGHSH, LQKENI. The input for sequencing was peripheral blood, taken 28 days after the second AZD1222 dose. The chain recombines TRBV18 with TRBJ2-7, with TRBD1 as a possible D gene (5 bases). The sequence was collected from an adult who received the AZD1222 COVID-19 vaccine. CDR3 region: CASSPEQDYEQYF. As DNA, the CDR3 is TGTGCCAGCTCACCAGAACAGGACTACGAGCAGTACTTC. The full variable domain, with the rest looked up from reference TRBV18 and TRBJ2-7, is NAGVMQNPRHLVRRRGQEARLRCSPMKGHSHVYWYRQLPEEGLKFMVYLQKENIIDESGMPKERFSAEFPKEGPSILRIQQVVRGDSAAYFCASSPEQDYEQYFGPGTRLTVT.